The present TCR beta chain was sequenced within a study of T cell repertoires in cytomegalovirus infection. Looking at the study overall: Recently identified HLA-C-restricted CMV epitopes were among the peptides used. Evidence of both CMV infection and a matching HLA type came from public TCR beta signatures.

Looked up from germline, CDR1 is MNHEY and CDR2 is SVGEGT. This CDR3 has 17 residues. V lost 5 bases and J lost 3; bases outside the gene matches: 13. This clonotype has at least ten counts. Its target is not known. Whole-study findings and limits: Dominating the ex vivo response were HLA-C-restricted CMV-specific TCR beta clonotypes.

Each CDR3 protein is one row after TCRdb ran MiXCR on the reads. The profile covers some 920,000 distinct CDR3 sequences, with 31% appearing a single time and around an eighth taken by the ten largest. Source: cultured CD8+ T cells from PBMCs, taken from culture after CMV antigen stimulation. V usage is TRBV6-2 or TRBV6-3 and J usage is TRBJ2-1; 7 bases match TRBD1. The receptor's source is a human donor in good health (CMV status not recorded). Some clones in this sample may be carry-over from other donors' samples. CDR3 residues: CASSRTGTATYYNEQFF. The CDR3 nucleotides are TGTGCCAGCAGTAGAACCGGGACAGCGACATACTACAATGAGCAGTTCTTC.